This TCR beta chain is from a study of graft-versus-host responses after intestinal transplantation. Study context: Every one of the recipients received anti-thymocyte globulin induction and afterwards took tacrolimus and steroids for roughly three years. General study findings and limits: Recipient marrow held GvH clones, some first seen in ileum or blood. After transplant, early declines in HvG clones were associated with peak levels of circulating GvH clones.

In regard to this clone: Its antigen is unknown.

Some clones are missing from TCRdb's copy, which holds only in-frame ones; the method was immunoSEQ multiplex PCR. The table records over 100,000 clones, about 92% of them present only once. Germline V gene data show CDR1 as SNHLY and CDR2 as FYNNEI. The J segment lost 0 bases and the V segment lost 4 bases, leaving 5 bases of the junction unmatched. This CDR3 comprises 16 residues. Sequencing used unstimulated CD8+ T cells sorted from spleen or lymph node cells, obtained before transplant. The TCR sequence derives from a human donor who was the organ donor for an intestinal transplant. The gene calls are TRBV2 and TRBJ2-3; 9 nucleotides match TRBD2. The CDR3 bases are TGTGCCAGCAGTGTCGGACTAGCGACTAGCACAGATACGCAGTATTTT. As protein: CASSVGLATSTDTQYF.